Following are 24 T cell receptor beta chains from one sample sequenced in a study of cytomegalovirus exposure and HLA in healthy donors. Amplification used 60 Vbeta primers and 13 Jbeta primers. The data were produced by immunoSEQ multiplex PCR, yet TCRdb's version contains in-frame clones alone and is incomplete. This sample has roughly 200,000 clones; 77% occur once, and the top ten carry approximately 2%. Material for sequencing was PBMCs. The receptors here all came from a woman aged 30 to 39 in good health and CMV-seropositive.

The rearrangement links TRBV4-1 to TRBJ1-5; TRBD1 matches at 9 bases. The V segment lost 4 bases and the J segment 3 bases; nucleotides outside the gene matches: 4. The CDR3 loop spans 15 amino acids. Germline loops: CDR1 MGHRA, CDR2 YSYEKL. This CDR3 is CASSLGQGNNQPQHF. The CDR3 nucleotides read TGCGCCAGCAGCCTAGGACAGGGGAACAATCAGCCCCAGCATTTT.

The V call is TRBV5-4, the J call TRBJ1-1, with 8 bases aligning to TRBD1. J lost 1 base, V lost 7 bases, and 6 bases had no gene match. This CDR3 has 14 amino acids. The V gene's germline CDR1 is SGHNT and CDR2 YYREEE (reference sequence). The CDR3 nucleotides read TGTGCCAGCGTATCCGGGACAGGGAACACTGAAGCTTTCTTT. As protein: CASVSGTGNTEAFF.

The chain combines TRBV28 with TRBJ2-7; D remains unclear. Between the trimmed V and J ends, which lost 8 bases and 6 bases, there was a span of 23 bases. CDR3 size: 15 residues. Germline V gene sequence: CDR1 MDHEN, CDR2 SYDVKM. The CDR3 DNA reads as TGTGCCAGCCAACCCCCCGGGTTCCGGGTCCCCGAGCAGTACTTC. Translating gives CASQPPGFRVPEQYF.

This clone was picked up one time. The chain joins TRBV5-6 to TRBJ2-7; no clear D. The V end was cut by 0 bases, the J end by 1 base, with 11 bases between. The CDR3 consists of 15 residues. Germline V gene data show CDR1 as SGHDT and CDR2 as YYEEEE. The CDR3 coding sequence is TGTGCCAGCAGCTTGGGCGTGAGGAGTTCCTACGAGCAGTACTTC. This codes for CASSLGVRSSYEQYF.

The rearrangement joins TRBV14 to TRBJ2-5, with 7 bases fitting TRBD1. Per the germline V gene, CDR1 is SGHDN and CDR2 is FVKESK. Germline trimming cut 2 bases from V and 0 bases from J; bases unmatched to any gene: 9. CDR3 length: 17 residues. For the CDR3, the DNA is TGTGCCAGCAGCCAATGGCGGCGGACAGGAGACCAAGAGACCCAGTACTTC. This sequence encodes CASSQWRRTGDQETQYF.

The chain employs TRBV27 and TRBJ2-7; a possible D gene is TRBD1 (6 bases). V lost 2 bases to trimming and J lost 7 bases, with 12 bases between them. This CDR3 contains 13 residues. In germline, CDR1 is MNHEY, CDR2 SMNVEV (reference sequence). The CDR3 nucleotides read TGTGCCAGCAGTTTAGTAGGACAGACGGAGCAGTACTTC. Translating gives CASSLVGQTEQYF.

The chain's CDR3 is CAWSPGAGGGNQPQHF. The DNA of the CDR3 is TGTGCCTGGAGTCCCGGCGCAGGGGGAGGCAATCAGCCCCAGCATTTT. This chain connects TRBV30 to TRBJ1-5; TRBD1 aligns across 7 bases. Germline CDR1 reads GTSNPN; CDR2 reads SVGIG (reference sequence). The V gene end was trimmed by 2 bases and the J gene end by 2 bases; junction bases not matched to a gene: 9. The CDR3 runs to 16 residues.

The chain recombines TRBV25-1 with TRBJ2-5, with TRBD2 identical over 12 bases. The CDR3 has 14 residues. CDR1 MGHDK and CDR2 SYGVNS come from the germline V gene. With V trimmed by 9 bases and J by 4 bases, 6 bases remained unmatched. The CDR3 nucleotides read TGTGCCAGTGGACTAGCGGGGTATCGAGAGACCCAGTACTTC. Translation: CASGLAGYRETQYF.

This sequence joins TRBV19 and TRBJ2-7; D is unresolved. Trimming removed 1 base at V and 3 bases at J, with 10 bases between. The CDR3 has 14 amino acids. Germline lookup yields CDR1 LNHDA and CDR2 SQIVND (reference sequence). The CDR3 protein is CASSIGLSYYEQYF. CDR3 DNA: TGTGCCAGTAGTATAGGGCTTTCTTACTACGAGCAGTACTTC.

The chain recombines TRBV28 with TRBJ1-2; perhaps TRBD1 as D (5 bases). Deletions cut 5 bases from V and 8 bases from J, with 24 bases between. Looked up from germline, CDR1 is MDHEN and CDR2 is SYDVKM. This CDR3 spans 16 amino acids. CDR3 amino acids: CASSPGDYFGTRGYTF. DNA for the CDR3: TGTGCCAGCAGTCCGGGGGATTATTTCGGAACGCGGGGCTACACCTTC.

The chain joins TRBV5-1 to TRBJ2-3; 7 bases agree with TRBD1. Germline V gene data show CDR1 as SGHRS and CDR2 as YFSETQ. V trimming: 1 base; J trimming: 1 base; junction bases outside the gene matches: 3. The CDR3 is 15 amino acids. The CDR3 loop reads CASSLFGQGTDTQYF. CDR3 bases: TGCGCCAGCAGCTTGTTCGGACAGGGCACAGATACGCAGTATTTT.

The V gene is TRBV18, the J gene TRBJ2-5; D remains ambiguous. The CDR3 sequence is 11 residues long. V shed 3 bases and J shed 5 bases, with 4 bases lying between them. The germline gives CDR1 KGHSH, CDR2 LQKENI. The CDR3 DNA sequence: TGTGCCAGCTCACCGCAGGAGACCCAGTACTTC. This encodes CASSPQETQYF.

V gene TRBV29-1 combines with J gene TRBJ2-1, with 10 nucleotides matching TRBD1. Looked up from germline, CDR1 is SQVTM and CDR2 is ANQGSEA. Germline trimming cut 4 bases from V and 7 bases from J; bases unmatched to any gene: 10. The CDR3 is 15 amino acids. Here the CDR3 DNA reads TGCAGCGTTGGGTCATGGGACAGGGGAGGGAATGAGCAGTTCTTC. Translating it yields CSVGSWDRGGNEQFF.

The gene calls are TRBV5-1 and TRBJ1-4; D not resolved. Trimming pared 6 bases from V and 5 bases from J, leaving 11 bases between. The CDR3 consists of 13 residues. Germline V gives CDR1 SGHRS, CDR2 YFSETQ. The CDR3 DNA reads TGCGCCAGCAAAGGCCGGGGAAATGAAAAACTGTTTTTT. Translated: CASKGRGNEKLFF.

The chain carries TRBV5-1 and TRBJ1-5, with D possibly matching TRBD1 (5 bases). Trimming took off 4 bases at V and 0 bases at J, with 11 bases between the two ends. The CDR3 is 15 residues long. Looked up from germline, CDR1 is SGHRS and CDR2 is YFSETQ. The CDR3 bases are TGCGCCAGCAGCCCGGACGGGGGTAGCAATCAGCCCCAGCATTTT. It codes for CASSPDGGSNQPQHF.

CDR3 sequence reads: CASSLSLSYEQYF. CDR3 coding DNA: TGTGCCAGCAGCTTGTCCCTTTCGTACGAGCAGTACTTC. V and J are TRBV7-9 and TRBJ2-7; no reliable D call. Germline CDR1 is SEHNR and CDR2 is FQNEAQ (reference sequence). The CDR3 is 13 amino acids. Trimming removed 3 bases at V and 4 bases at J, with 10 bases between. Looking up the rest from reference TRBV7-9 and TRBJ2-7 gives the full variable domain: DTGVSQNPRHKITKRGQNVTFRCDPISEHNRLYWYRQTLGQGPEFLTYFQNEAQLEKSRLLSDRFSAERPKGSFSTLEIQRTEQGDSAMYLCASSLSLSYEQYFGPGTRLTVT.

This clone appeared once. This chain joins TRBV7-2 and TRBJ1-2, with D possibly TRBD1 on 5 matching bases. There are 12 residues in the CDR3. Germline V gives CDR1 SGHTA, CDR2 FQGNSA. Trimming removed 3 bases from V and 8 bases from J, with 10 bases in between. CDR3 protein: CASSFREGGYTF. CDR3 sequence (DNA): TGTGCCAGCAGCTTCAGGGAAGGAGGCTACACCTTC.

This sequence joins TRBV28 and TRBJ2-7; 10 nucleotides match TRBD1. The junction had 7 bases not matched to a gene; V was cut back by 7 bases and J by 1 base. Germline values: CDR1 MDHEN, CDR2 SYDVKM. The CDR3 covers 15 residues. In DNA, the CDR3 is TGTGCCAGCACCTCCCCGGGACAGGGGTCCTACGAGCAGTACTTC. It specifies CASTSPGQGSYEQYF.

CDR3 DNA sequence: TGTGCCAGCAGTTCGATAGCGGGAGAGACCCAGTACTTC. It codes for CASSSIAGETQYF. The chain joins TRBV28 to TRBJ2-5, with 7 positions matching TRBD2. The V gene end was trimmed by 4 bases and the J gene end by 4 bases; junction bases not matched to a gene: 3. The length of the CDR3 is 13 residues. CDR1 is MDHEN and CDR2 is SYDVKM in the germline V gene.

Comment on this clone: Within the sample, other DNA sequences also encode this same CDR3. The chain couples TRBV4-3 to TRBJ2-7; TRBD1 agrees at 7 bases. With 3 bases clipped from V and 2 bases from J, the junction kept 4 bases outside the gene matches. Germline CDR1 LGHNA, CDR2 YSLEER. The CDR3 is made up of 14 amino acids. This chain's CDR3 is CASSQRTGPYEQYF. DNA of the CDR3: TGCGCCAGCAGCCAGAGGACAGGTCCCTACGAGCAGTACTTC.

V is TRBV5-1 and J is TRBJ1-1; 9 bases match TRBD1. Unmatched junction bases numbered 7, after V lost 0 bases and J lost 4 bases. This CDR3 spans 16 amino acids. Germline CDR1 SGHRS, CDR2 YFSETQ. The CDR3 region is CASSLAGDRVSTEAFF. DNA of the CDR3: TGCGCCAGCAGCTTGGCCGGGGACAGGGTTAGCACTGAAGCTTTCTTT.

The gene calls are TRBV29-1 and TRBJ2-5; a possible D gene is TRBD2 (6 bases). Germline CDR1 reads SQVTM; CDR2 reads ANQGSEA. The CDR3 is made up of 14 amino acids. V was cut by 5 bases and J by 5 bases, with 18 bases left in between. Here the CDR3 reads CSVNLGLARETQYF. The CDR3 DNA sequence: TGCAGCGTTAACTTAGGGCTAGCGCGGGAGACCCAGTACTTC.

This clone has more than one count but fewer than ten. The rearrangement uses TRBV19 and TRBJ1-1; D is perhaps TRBD1 (6 bases). Germline values: CDR1 LNHDA, CDR2 SQIVND (reference sequence). The CDR3 spans 14 residues. Trimming cost V 3 bases and J 8 bases, with 16 bases left between them. The CDR3 nucleotides are TGTGCCAGTAGTATTCGCGGGGGGGCACAGGAAGCTTTCTTT. Translated, it gives CASSIRGGAQEAFF.

In its sample, this clone was seen once. The V and J genes are TRBV7-2 and TRBJ2-5; 8 nucleotides agree with TRBD2. V gave up 3 bases and J gave up 2 bases; unmatched junction bases: 5. The CDR3 extends over 15 amino acids. Germline lookup yields CDR1 SGHTA and CDR2 FQGNSA. This CDR3 reads CASSFNSGNQETQYF. The CDR3 nucleotides are TGTGCCAGCAGCTTTAATAGCGGGAATCAAGAGACCCAGTACTTC.